A single sample gave rise to the 18 T cell receptor beta chains below, sequenced in a study of early T cells in non-severe SARS-CoV-2 infection (dated by TCRdb to the early 2020s). Library generation was performed with 5' RACE. The sequencer was a NextSeq 500. Through fastp at Q25 and MiXCR, TCRdb rebuilt clones from the public reads, retaining in-frame beta chains. Here each entry gathers all rows of one CDR3 protein and keeps the most common genes and DNA. This sample is represented by under 85,000 distinct CDR3 sequences; more than 13% of them were singletons. The top ten clones comprise around 9.9% of the sample. What was sequenced was whole blood. These receptors were obtained from an adult who was a healthcare worker with PCR-confirmed SARS-CoV-2 infection or an uninfected control (not recorded which).

This clonotype came up many times. CDR3 nucleotide sequence: TGTGCCAGCAGCCAACAAGGGCATAGCAAGAAGTACTTC. Residues: CASSQQGHSKKYF. This sequence joins TRBV14 and TRBJ2-5; D unresolved. Trimming left V 2 bases short and J 12 bases short, with 16 bases between. The CDR3 is 13 amino acids. Germline CDR1 and CDR2: SGHDN and FVKESK.

This clonotype was detected ten times or more. J is TRBJ1-2 and V is TRBV29-1, with D possibly being TRBD1 (5 bases). The germline gives CDR1 SQVTM, CDR2 ANQGSEA. The CDR3 spans 12 residues. The germline V and J ends were trimmed by 7 bases and 4 bases, with 13 bases remaining between them. CDR3 protein: CSATYQGYGYTF. CDR3 coding DNA: TGCAGCGCCACGTATCAGGGCTATGGCTACACCTTC.

This clonotype was detected a few times. V usage is TRBV11-2 and J usage is TRBJ1-4, with a tentative D call TRBD1 (5 bases). The V end was cut by 6 bases, the J end by 5 bases, with 16 bases between. CDR3 length: 15 amino acids. From germline, CDR1 is SGHAT and CDR2 FQNNGV. CDR3 bases: TGTGCCAGCAGTTACTACCCGGGGGAGAATGAAAAACTGTTTTTT. Its translation: CASSYYPGENEKLFF.

This clonotype was detected many times. This chain joins TRBV11-2 and TRBJ2-5; TRBD2 matches 9 bases. The CDR3 totals 19 residues. Trimming at V came to 2 bases and at J to 2 bases, leaving 15 bases not matched to a gene. The germline V gene encodes CDR1 SGHAT and CDR2 FQNNGV. The CDR3 region has the DNA TGTGCCAGCAGCTTATTTAGGGCGGGGACTAGCTCCCTGCAAGAGACCCAGTACTTC. It encodes CASSLFRAGTSSLQETQYF.

V gene TRBV29-1 combines with J gene TRBJ2-3; 7 nucleotides align to TRBD1. Per the germline V gene, CDR1 is SQVTM and CDR2 is ANQGSEA. V lost 7 bases to trimming and J lost 5 bases; unmatched junction nucleotides: 9. This CDR3 is 13 amino acids long. DNA of the CDR3: TGCAGCGCCCTAGGACAGGCAAAAGATACGCAGTATTTT. It yields the protein CSALGQAKDTQYF.

The chain employs TRBV27 and TRBJ2-4, with D maybe TRBD1 (6 bases). The germline V and J ends were trimmed by 2 bases and 7 bases, with 12 bases remaining between them. CDR1 and CDR2 from the germline V gene are MNHEY and SMNVEV (reference sequence). CDR3 length: 14 amino acids. CDR3 loop: CASSLGRGRNIQYF. The CDR3, as DNA: TGTGCCAGCAGTTTAGGCAGGGGCCGGAACATTCAGTACTTC.

In DNA form, the CDR3 reads TGCAGTGCTAGAGATGTCCGGGTTAGCACAGATACGCAGTATTTT. Its translation: CSARDVRVSTDTQYF. The V gene is TRBV20-1, the J gene TRBJ2-3; no definite D call. Germline assignment: CDR1 DFQATT and CDR2 SNEGSKA (reference sequence). Deletions cut 0 bases from V and 0 bases from J, with 10 bases between. This CDR3 has 15 amino acids.

This clonotype came up a few times. The chain joins TRBV5-4 to TRBJ2-2; D uncertain. The CDR3 extends over 15 amino acids. Germline V gene data show CDR1 as SGHNT and CDR2 as YYREEE (reference sequence). With 1 base removed from V and 3 bases from J, the gap between germline ends came to 10 bases. The CDR3 DNA reads TGTGCCAGCAGCTTGCCCCCTCTGGACACCGGGGAGCTGTTTTTT. Encoded protein: CASSLPPLDTGELFF.

The chain uses TRBV12-3 or TRBV12-4 and TRBJ2-2; 8 positions agree with TRBD1. There are 15 residues in the CDR3. With 6 bases clipped from V and 3 bases from J, the junction kept 6 bases outside the gene matches. CDR3 DNA sequence: TGTGCCAGCAGACGTACAGGGGGGCACACCGGGGAGCTGTTTTTT. This sequence encodes CASRRTGGHTGELFF.

The J gene is TRBJ2-1, the V gene TRBV3-1, with 9 positions matching TRBD1. Germline trimming cut 4 bases from V and 4 bases from J; bases unmatched to any gene: 11. Germline V gives CDR1 LGHDT, CDR2 YNNKEL (reference sequence). CDR3 length: 17 amino acids. This CDR3 reads CASSPHRRQGVYNEQFF. For the CDR3, the DNA is TGTGCCAGCAGCCCACACCGCCGACAGGGGGTTTACAATGAGCAGTTCTTC.

The chain is built from TRBV2 and TRBJ1-5; TRBD1 might be the D (5 bases). CDR3 length: 16 amino acids. The germline gives CDR1 SNHLY, CDR2 FYNNEI. The V and J ends lost 2 bases and 3 bases respectively, with 14 bases between them. CDR3 sequence: CASSEMGWGYNQPQHF. Written as DNA, the CDR3 is TGTGCCAGCAGTGAAATGGGCTGGGGGTACAATCAGCCCCAGCATTTT.

This clonotype was observed a handful of times. The rearrangement uses TRBV2 and TRBJ2-1; tentative D call: TRBD2 (6 bases). Per the germline V gene, CDR1 is SNHLY and CDR2 is FYNNEI. The CDR3 totals 14 residues. The ends were cut back, 7 bases at V and 3 bases at J, with 13 bases in the middle. CDR3 protein: CASNGGGVYNEQFF. CDR3 nucleotide sequence: TGTGCCAGCAACGGCGGCGGGGTCTACAATGAGCAGTTCTTC.

CDR3: CASSLSIRGRGYTF. CDR3 coding DNA: TGTGCCAGCAGCTTATCGATCAGGGGACGGGGCTACACCTTC. The chain is built from TRBV7-2 and TRBJ1-2; possibly TRBD1 for D (6 bases). Germline lookup yields CDR1 SGHTA and CDR2 FQGNSA. The CDR3 spans 14 residues. Deletions cut 2 bases from V and 8 bases from J, with 15 bases between.

This clonotype was seen many times. V usage is TRBV2 and J usage is TRBJ1-1; D ambiguous. Germline CDR1 is SNHLY and CDR2 is FYNNEI. This CDR3 comprises 12 residues. The ends were cut back, 10 bases at V and 0 bases at J, with 9 bases in the middle. The chain's CDR3 is CATYTVNTEAFF. CDR3 DNA: TGTGCCACGTATACAGTGAACACTGAAGCTTTCTTT.

The chain recombines TRBV29-1 with TRBJ2-3, with D hard to call. The germline V and J ends were trimmed by 7 bases and 3 bases, with 14 bases remaining between them. The CDR3 covers 13 residues. The germline V gene encodes CDR1 SQVTM and CDR2 ANQGSEA. This chain's CDR3 is CSASRPRTDTQYF. In DNA form, the CDR3 reads TGCAGCGCGTCCCGCCCTCGGACAGATACGCAGTATTTT.

The chain employs TRBV7-6 and TRBJ2-1, with no clear D. V was trimmed by 3 bases and J by 6 bases, leaving 12 bases between them. Germline CDR1 is SGHVS and CDR2 is FNYEAQ. The CDR3 runs to 14 residues. The CDR3 loop is CASSFYSTSNEQFF. CDR3 DNA sequence: TGTGCCAGCAGCTTTTATAGTACCTCCAATGAGCAGTTCTTC.

The chain is built from TRBV18 and TRBJ1-2; D unclear. The V gene's germline CDR1 is KGHSH and CDR2 LQKENI. Trimming shortened V by 3 bases and J by 4 bases, and 12 bases separated the two germline ends. The CDR3 runs 14 residues. In nucleotides, the CDR3 is TGTGCCAGCTCACCCCAAAAAAGGACCTATGGCTACACCTTC. This encodes CASSPQKRTYGYTF.

This clonotype turned up a few times. The chain couples TRBV5-1 to TRBJ2-1; 10 nucleotides align to TRBD2. Germline V CDR1 and CDR2: SGHRS, YFSETQ. The CDR3 loop spans 15 amino acids. V trimming: 0 bases; J trimming: 6 bases; junction bases outside the gene matches: 3. This CDR3 reads CASSLVRTSGNEQFF. Written as DNA, the CDR3 is TGCGCCAGCAGCTTGGTCCGGACTAGCGGCAATGAGCAGTTCTTC.